The 10 T cell receptor beta chains reported below all come from one sample, sequenced in a study of T cells in localized non-small cell lung cancer. Method: immunoSEQ multiplex PCR; TCRdb's copy keeps in-frame clones and lacks some. This table holds some 39,000 clones, 75% to 85% found once. Specimen: PBMCs, collected before any cancer treatment. These receptors all stem from a woman aged 40-69 years with stage II squamous cell lung carcinoma.

The CDR3 is CASSRDRDDQPQHF. The CDR3 region has the DNA TGTGCCAGCAGTAGGGACAGGGATGATCAGCCCCAGCATTTT. This chain uses TRBV2 with TRBJ1-5; the match to TRBD1 covers 9 bases. Germline CDR1 SNHLY, CDR2 FYNNEI. The V and J ends lost 5 bases and 5 bases, in that order; junction bases with no gene match: 4. This CDR3 spans 14 amino acids.

This chain connects TRBV4-3 to TRBJ1-1; maybe TRBD1 (6 bases). CDR1 is LGHNA and CDR2 is YSLEER in the germline V gene. CDR3 length: 14 residues. V was clipped by 4 bases and J by 4 bases, with 13 bases between them. The CDR3: CASSRGGRGTEAFF. CDR3 DNA sequence: TGCGCCAGCAGCCGAGGGGGTCGGGGCACTGAAGCTTTCTTT.

This clone was seen just once. The rearrangement joins TRBV7-9 to TRBJ1-1; 8 bases are a match to TRBD1. The CDR3 contains 14 residues. V lost 5 bases and J lost 2; bases outside the gene matches: 4. Germline V gene sequence: CDR1 SEHNR, CDR2 FQNEAQ (reference sequence). CDR3 amino acids: CASSPGQVNTEAFF. The DNA of the CDR3 is TGTGCCAGCAGCCCGGGACAGGTCAACACTGAAGCTTTCTTT.

V and J are TRBV10-3 and TRBJ2-3; D is tentatively TRBD1 or TRBD2 (6 bases each). The germline CDR1 and CDR2 sequences are ENHRY and SYGVKD. Trimming removed 3 bases at V and 2 bases at J, with 12 bases between. The CDR3 is 15 amino acids. This chain's CDR3 is CAISEVGGTTDTQYF. CDR3 nucleotides: TGTGCCATCAGTGAAGTGGGGGGCACCACAGATACGCAGTATTTT.

This clone was seen more than once but under ten times. The gene calls are TRBV28 and TRBJ1-6; TRBD1 is a possible D gene (5 bases). The length of the CDR3 is 15 residues. V lost 7 bases and J 0 bases, leaving 10 bases between the germline ends. CDR1 is MDHEN and CDR2 is SYDVKM in the germline V gene. The DNA for the CDR3 is TGTGCCAGCACTGGGGGGATCTCCTATAATTCACCCCTCCACTTT. It codes for CASTGGISYNSPLHF. The whole variable domain, remainder taken from reference TRBV28 and TRBJ1-6, is DVKVTQSSRYLVKRTGEKVFLECVQDMDHENMFWYRQDPGLGLRLIYFSYDVKMKEKGDIPEGYSVSREKKERFSLILESASTNQTSMYLCASTGGISYNSPLHFGNGTRLTVT.

The chain is built from TRBV6-5 and TRBJ1-2; D ambiguous. This CDR3 has 14 amino acids. Trimming pared 0 bases from V and 2 bases from J, leaving 7 bases between. Germline CDR1 MNHEY, CDR2 SVGAGI. Here the CDR3 DNA reads TGTGCCAGCAGTTACTCTCGGGGAAACTATGGCTACACCTTC. It is translated as CASSYSRGNYGYTF.

The CDR3 DNA reads TGTGCCAGCACTCCCTGGGGGCGGGATGGCTACACCTTC. The encoded protein is CASTPWGRDGYTF. The rearrangement joins TRBV28 to TRBJ1-2; perhaps TRBD1 as D (6 bases). Trimming cost V 7 bases and J 6 bases, with 15 bases left between them. Germline V CDR1 and CDR2: MDHEN, SYDVKM. The CDR3 loop spans 13 amino acids.

The V call is TRBV7-2, the J call TRBJ2-3; 11 positions match TRBD2. Germline assignment: CDR1 SGHTA and CDR2 FQGNSA. Germline trimming cut 5 bases from V and 2 bases from J; bases unmatched to any gene: 6. The CDR3 sequence is 16 residues long. DNA for the CDR3: TGTGCCAGCAGCCCCCGGACTAGCGGGTTCACAGATACGCAGTATTTT. Translated, it gives CASSPRTSGFTDTQYF. The entire variable domain, with the rest obtained from reference TRBV7-2 and TRBJ2-3, is as follows: GAGVSQSPSNKVTEKGKDVELRCDPISGHTALYWYRQSLGQGLEFLIYFQGNSAPDKSGLPSDRFSAERTGGSVSTLTIQRTQQEDSAVYLCASSPRTSGFTDTQYFGPGTRLTVL.

The chain uses TRBV27 and TRBJ1-2; D gene ambiguous. The germline V and J ends were trimmed by 3 bases and 0 bases, with 5 bases remaining between them. CDR1 is MNHEY, CDR2 SMNVEV, per germline (reference sequence). The CDR3 totals 13 residues. CDR3 bases: TGTGCCAGCAGTTTTTTCCCTAACTATGGCTACACCTTC. This sequence encodes CASSFFPNYGYTF.

The chain combines TRBV19 with TRBJ1-1; maybe TRBD1 (6 bases). Germline values: CDR1 LNHDA, CDR2 SQIVND (reference sequence). The CDR3 has 15 residues. V was shortened by 2 bases and J by 3 bases, with 13 bases between the two germline ends. DNA for the CDR3: TGTGCCAGTAGTATACAATCGGCAGGGGACACTGAAGCTTTCTTT. Translated, it gives CASSIQSAGDTEAFF.